This T cell receptor (beta chain) was retrieved from a study of T cell changes during pregnancy in multiple sclerosis. Sequencing was performed with immunoSEQ multiplex PCR; in TCRdb, only in-frame clones are kept and a portion is missing. The sample holds about 98,000 clones, 92% seen once. In this sample, this clone turned up once. In germline, CDR1 is MNHNS, CDR2 SASEGT. With 6 bases removed from V and 1 base from J, the gap between germline ends came to 13 bases. The CDR3 loop spans 15 amino acids. This chain joins TRBV6-1 and TRBJ1-5; tentatively, D is TRBD1 (6 bases). The receptor was derived from a female donor in good health, enrolled as a control in a pregnancy study. This specimen consisted of peripheral blood, obtained after pregnancy. The CDR3 DNA follows: TGTGCCAGCAGGAGACAGGAAATGAGCAATCAGCCCCAGCATTTT. This translates into CASRRQEMSNQPQHF.